The rows below give T cell receptor beta chains drawn from one sample of a study of blood T cell repertoires in COVID-19. Only in-frame clones appear in the TCRdb table, and some are missing; sequencing was by immunoSEQ multiplex PCR. The profile shows about 120,000 clones, more than 80% of them singletons. Sequencing input: peripheral blood. The receptors shown here come from a man aged 65 to 79 with active or convalescent COVID-19. Each CDR3 is given with its conserved first and last residue. D genes are given only for firm matches. Size values are once, few and many counts, or a class for expanded clones, and some rows have none.

j_call d_call v_call clone_size cdr3_nt cdr3_aa
TRBJ2-7 - TRBV4-2 few TGTGCCAGCAGCCAAGCAGACTACGAGCAGTACTTC CASSQADYEQYF
TRBJ2-7 - TRBV7-6 - TGTGCCAGCAGCTTAGACTTCCGTCTCTACGAGCAGTACTTC CASSLDFRLYEQYF
TRBJ1-1 TRBD1 TRBV10-3 - TGTGCCATCAGTGAGTCTAAGGGGGCGTCTTTCTTT CAISESKGASFF
TRBJ1-2 TRBD1 TRBV6-1 - TGTGCCAGCAGTGAAGCAACAGGGGCTAGCTATGGCTACACCTTC CASSEATGASYGYTF
TRBJ1-4 - TRBV28 - TGTGCCAGCAACTCAGGGGATTTGAGACTGTTTTTT CASNSGDLRLFF
TRBJ2-1 TRBD2 TRBV5-1 - TGCGCCAGCAAACTAGCGGGAGGGGGGTACGATGAGCAGTTCTTC CASKLAGGGYDEQFF
TRBJ2-1 - TRBV7-6 once TGTGCCAGCAGCCTATACGGGGGTTACAATGAGCAGTTCTTC CASSLYGGYNEQFF
TRBJ2-7 - TRBV3-1/TRBV3-2 - TGTGCCAGCAGCCAAGGACGACTAGTAACCTACGAGCAGTACTTC CASSQGRLVTYEQYF
TRBJ2-7 - TRBV5-4 - TGTGCCAGCAGCTTCTCCGGCAGGTCTTCCTACGAGCAGTACTTC CASSFSGRSSYEQYF
TRBJ2-3 - TRBV7-2 once TGTGCCAGCAGCCCGCATGAGAGCGGCACAGATACGCAGTATTTT CASSPHESGTDTQYF
TRBJ2-5 - TRBV5-4 few TGTGCCAGCAGCTTGTGGGGGGAAAGGAGACAAGAGACCCAGTACTTC CASSLWGERRQETQYF
TRBJ1-1 - TRBV10-3 - TGTGCCATCAGTGAACCAACAGAGAACACTGAAGCTTTCTTT CAISEPTENTEAFF